Following are 5 T cell receptor beta chains from one sample sequenced in a study of blood T cells in healthy people across ages. The use of a sample-barcoded 5' primer and a J-beta primer mix characterized a second PCR of roughly 7 to 12 cycles. TCRdb recomputed calls from the 5' RACE reads with MiXCR, one row per CDR3 protein. Of some 760,000 distinct CDR3 sequences listed, roughly 25% were seen once; the top ten hold under 4.5%. The same sample was also used in a study of T cells of mothers and their children.

Sequencing input: blood. These receptors were taken from a boy between 10 and 17 years old in good health.

The V and J genes are TRBV29-1 and TRBJ2-3; D not resolved. Trimming shortened V by 5 bases and J by 4 bases, and 10 bases separated the two germline ends. The CDR3 covers 12 residues. Germline V gives CDR1 SQVTM, CDR2 ANQGSEA. This chain's CDR3 is CSVPGQADTQYF. The CDR3, as DNA: TGCAGCGTTCCGGGCCAAGCAGATACGCAGTATTTT.

This clonotype was detected a few times. V is TRBV15 and J is TRBJ2-6, with 8 bases aligning to TRBD2. V shed 4 bases, J shed 2 bases, and the junction held 10 bases outside the gene matches. The CDR3 runs 18 residues. CDR1 is LNHNV, CDR2 YYDKDF, per germline (reference sequence). In nucleotides, the CDR3 is TGTGCCACCAGCAAAAACGACGGGGGGGAGGCTGGGGCCAACGTCCTGACTTTC. Protein: CATSKNDGGEAGANVLTF.

This chain joins TRBV29-1 and TRBJ2-5; tentatively, D is TRBD1 or TRBD2 (5 bases each). The J call may not be correct, given that the DNA end is closer to TRBJ2-7. Germline CDR1 SQVTM, CDR2 ANQGSEA. The CDR3 spans 12 residues. CDR3: CSVVEGSYEQYF. The CDR3 nucleotides are TGCAGCGTTGTCGAGGGGTCCTACGAGCAGTACTTC.

Of note for this clonotype: Germline is not matched at one junction end, which may reflect a read error. V is TRBV7-9 and J is TRBJ2-1; 7 bases match TRBD1. The CDR3 contains 14 residues. Per germline, CDR1 SEHNR and CDR2 FQNEAQ (reference sequence). In DNA form, the CDR3 reads TGTGCCAGCAGTTATGACAGGGTCTACGATGAGCAGTTCTTC. This encodes CASSYDRVYDEQFF.

This clonotype has only a few counts. The V and J genes are TRBV18 and TRBJ2-1; maybe TRBD1 (6 bases). CDR1 is KGHSH and CDR2 is LQKENI in the germline V gene. The germline V and J ends were trimmed by 2 bases and 7 bases, with 12 bases remaining between them. The CDR3 extends over 14 amino acids. The CDR3 reads CASSPETGPNEQFF. The CDR3 nucleotides are TGTGCCAGCTCACCAGAGACAGGACCTAATGAGCAGTTCTTC.